This T cell receptor (beta chain) was captured in a study of OX40 agonist ivuxolimab in advanced cancers. Looking at the study overall: While on treatment, patients had intravenous ivuxolimab at 0.01 to 10 mg/kg every 2 weeks. The study's findings and limits: The work left the antigen specificity of expanded peripheral T cells undetermined. The mean number of expanded clones was higher in CD8+ T cells than in CD4+.

In regard to this clone: What it recognizes is unknown.

CDR3 length equals 13 residues. Trimming removed 7 bases at V and 2 bases at J, with 11 bases between. Looked up from germline, CDR1 is SGHTA and CDR2 is FQGNSA. Method: immunoSEQ multiplex PCR; TCRdb's copy keeps in-frame clones and lacks some. The sample lists about 61,000 clones, 86% seen once, with approximately 1.3% in the top ten. The clonotype comes from an adult with an advanced solid tumor such as melanoma, head and neck, liver or kidney cancer. This chain connects TRBV7-2 to TRBJ1-2; D not certain. Sequenced material: CD4+ or CD8+ T cells sorted from blood, taken in a trial of the OX40 agonist ivuxolimab. CDR3 in amino acids: CASTLTVNYGYTF. The CDR3 DNA sequence: TGTGCCAGCACCCTGACGGTCAACTATGGCTACACCTTC.